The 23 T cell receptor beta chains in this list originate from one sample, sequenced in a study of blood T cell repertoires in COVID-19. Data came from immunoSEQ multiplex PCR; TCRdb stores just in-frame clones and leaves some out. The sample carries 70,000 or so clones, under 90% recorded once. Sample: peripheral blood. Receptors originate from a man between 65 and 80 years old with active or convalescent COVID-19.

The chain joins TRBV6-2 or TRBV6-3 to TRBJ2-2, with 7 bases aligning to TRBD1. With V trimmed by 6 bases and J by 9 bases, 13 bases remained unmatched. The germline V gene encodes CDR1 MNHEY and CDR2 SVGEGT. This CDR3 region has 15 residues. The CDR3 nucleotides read TGTGCCAGCAGCAACAGGGGACAGTTAGGAAGGGAGCTGTTTTTT. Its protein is CASSNRGQLGRELFF.

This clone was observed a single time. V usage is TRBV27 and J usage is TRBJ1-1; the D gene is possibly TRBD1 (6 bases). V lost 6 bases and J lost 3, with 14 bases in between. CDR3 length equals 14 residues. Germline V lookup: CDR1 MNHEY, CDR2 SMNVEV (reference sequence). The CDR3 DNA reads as TGTGCCAGCAGCACAGGGTTTTGGGACACTGAAGCTTTCTTT. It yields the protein CASSTGFWDTEAFF.

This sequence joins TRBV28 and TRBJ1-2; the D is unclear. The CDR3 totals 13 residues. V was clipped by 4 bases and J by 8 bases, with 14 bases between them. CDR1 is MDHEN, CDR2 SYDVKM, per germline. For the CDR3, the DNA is TGTGCCAGCAGTTCCTCAGACATGGGCGGCTACACCTTC. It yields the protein CASSSSDMGGYTF.

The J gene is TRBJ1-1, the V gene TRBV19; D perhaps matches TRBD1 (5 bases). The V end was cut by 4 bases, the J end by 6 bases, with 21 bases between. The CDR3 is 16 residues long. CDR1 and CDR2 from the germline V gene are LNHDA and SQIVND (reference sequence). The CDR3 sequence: CASSNSQGTYHPEAFF. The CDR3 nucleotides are TGTGCCAGTAGTAATTCCCAGGGTACGTACCACCCTGAAGCTTTCTTT.

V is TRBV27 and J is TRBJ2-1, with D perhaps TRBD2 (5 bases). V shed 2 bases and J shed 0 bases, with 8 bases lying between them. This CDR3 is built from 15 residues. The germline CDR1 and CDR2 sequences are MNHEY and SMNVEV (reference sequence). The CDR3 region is CASSLGLDSYNEQFF. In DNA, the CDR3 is TGTGCCAGCAGTTTAGGACTGGACTCCTACAATGAGCAGTTCTTC.

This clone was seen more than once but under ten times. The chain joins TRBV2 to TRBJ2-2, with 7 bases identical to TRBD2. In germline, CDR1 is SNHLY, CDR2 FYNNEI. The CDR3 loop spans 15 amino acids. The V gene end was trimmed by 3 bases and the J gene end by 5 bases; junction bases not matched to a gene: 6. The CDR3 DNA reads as TGTGCCAGCAGTGATCTCCTGGGAGGGACCGGGGAGCTGTTTTTT. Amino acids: CASSDLLGGTGELFF. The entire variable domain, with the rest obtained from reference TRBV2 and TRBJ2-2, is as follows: EPEVTQTPSHQVTQMGQEVILRCVPISNHLYFYWYRQILGQKVEFLVSFYNNEISEKSEIFDDQFSVERPDGSNFTLKIRSTKLEDSAMYFCASSDLLGGTGELFFGEGSRLTVL.

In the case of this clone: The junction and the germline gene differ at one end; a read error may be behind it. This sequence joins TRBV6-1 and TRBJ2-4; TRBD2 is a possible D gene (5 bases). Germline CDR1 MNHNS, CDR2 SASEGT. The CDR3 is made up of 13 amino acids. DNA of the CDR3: TGTGCCAGCAGTGAATCCGGGGTTCTACAAGCGGACTTC. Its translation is CASSESGVLQADF.

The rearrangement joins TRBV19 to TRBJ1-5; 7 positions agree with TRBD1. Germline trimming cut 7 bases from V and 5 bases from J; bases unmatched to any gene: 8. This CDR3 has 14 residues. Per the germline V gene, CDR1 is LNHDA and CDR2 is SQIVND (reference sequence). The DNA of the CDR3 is TGTGCCAGTAACACTCAGGGGGTTCATCAGCCCCAGCATTTT. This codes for CASNTQGVHQPQHF.

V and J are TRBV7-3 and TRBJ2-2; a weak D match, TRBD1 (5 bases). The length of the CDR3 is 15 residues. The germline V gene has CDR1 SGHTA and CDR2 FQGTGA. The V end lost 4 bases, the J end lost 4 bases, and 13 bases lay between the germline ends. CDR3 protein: CASSSSAGITGELFF. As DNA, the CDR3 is TGTGCCAGCAGCTCCAGCGCAGGGATCACCGGGGAGCTGTTTTTT. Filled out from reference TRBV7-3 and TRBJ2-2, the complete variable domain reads GAGVSQTPSNKVTEKGKYVELRCDPISGHTALYWYRQSLGQGPEFLIYFQGTGAADDSGLPNDRFFAVRPEGSVSTLKIQRTERGDSAVYLCASSSSAGITGELFFGEGSRLTVL.

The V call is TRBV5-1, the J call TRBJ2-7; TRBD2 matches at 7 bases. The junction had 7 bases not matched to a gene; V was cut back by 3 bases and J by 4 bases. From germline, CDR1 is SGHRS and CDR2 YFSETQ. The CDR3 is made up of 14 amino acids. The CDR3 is CASSSTAGTYEQYF. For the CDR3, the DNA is TGCGCCAGCAGCTCAACAGCGGGAACGTACGAGCAGTACTTC.

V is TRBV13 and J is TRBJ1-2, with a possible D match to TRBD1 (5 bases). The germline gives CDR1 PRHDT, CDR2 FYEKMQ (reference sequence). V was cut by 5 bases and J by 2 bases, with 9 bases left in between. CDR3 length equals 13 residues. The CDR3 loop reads CASSLGQNYGYTF. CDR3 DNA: TGTGCCAGCAGCCTGGGGCAGAACTATGGCTACACCTTC.

CDR3 residues: CASSGSAAINTGELFF. The CDR3 DNA reads as TGCGCCAGCAGCGGGTCGGCGGCCATTAACACCGGGGAGCTGTTTTTT. The rearrangement joins TRBV5-1 to TRBJ2-2; D is ambiguous. The CDR3 extends over 16 amino acids. Germline V lookup: CDR1 SGHRS, CDR2 YFSETQ. V lost 4 bases to trimming and J lost 2 bases, with 15 bases between them.

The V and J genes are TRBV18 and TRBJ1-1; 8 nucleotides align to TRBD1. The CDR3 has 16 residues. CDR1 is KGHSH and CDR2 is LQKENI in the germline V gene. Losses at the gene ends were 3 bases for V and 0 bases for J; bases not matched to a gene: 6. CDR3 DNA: TGTGCCAGCTCACCTTCGTCGACAGGGGTGAACACTGAAGCTTTCTTT. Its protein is CASSPSSTGVNTEAFF.

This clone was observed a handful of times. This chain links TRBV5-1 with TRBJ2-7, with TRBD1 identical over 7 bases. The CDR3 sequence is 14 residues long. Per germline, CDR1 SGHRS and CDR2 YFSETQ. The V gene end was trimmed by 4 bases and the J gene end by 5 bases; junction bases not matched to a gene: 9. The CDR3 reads CASSRQGGEDEQYF. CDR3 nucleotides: TGCGCCAGCAGCCGACAGGGTGGTGAGGACGAGCAGTACTTC.

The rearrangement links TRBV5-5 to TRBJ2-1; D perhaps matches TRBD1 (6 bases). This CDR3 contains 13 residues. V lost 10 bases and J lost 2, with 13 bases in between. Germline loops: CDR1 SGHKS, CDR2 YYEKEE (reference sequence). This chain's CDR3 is CASYRETYNEQFF. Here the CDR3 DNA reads TGTGCCTCCTACAGGGAAACCTACAATGAGCAGTTCTTC.

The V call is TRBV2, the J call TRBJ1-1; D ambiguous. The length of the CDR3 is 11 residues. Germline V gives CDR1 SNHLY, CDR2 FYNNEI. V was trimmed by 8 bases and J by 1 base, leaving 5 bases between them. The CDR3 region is CASHPNTEAFF. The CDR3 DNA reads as TGTGCCAGCCATCCGAACACTGAAGCTTTCTTT. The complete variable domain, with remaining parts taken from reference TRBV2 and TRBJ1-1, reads EPEVTQTPSHQVTQMGQEVILRCVPISNHLYFYWYRQILGQKVEFLVSFYNNEISEKSEIFDDQFSVERPDGSNFTLKIRSTKLEDSAMYFCASHPNTEAFFGQGTRLTVV.

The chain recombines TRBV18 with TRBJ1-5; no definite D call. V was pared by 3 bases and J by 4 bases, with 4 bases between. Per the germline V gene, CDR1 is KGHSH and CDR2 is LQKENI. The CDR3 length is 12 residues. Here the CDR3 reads CASSPSNQPQHF. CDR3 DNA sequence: TGTGCCAGCTCACCGTCGAATCAGCCCCAGCATTTT.

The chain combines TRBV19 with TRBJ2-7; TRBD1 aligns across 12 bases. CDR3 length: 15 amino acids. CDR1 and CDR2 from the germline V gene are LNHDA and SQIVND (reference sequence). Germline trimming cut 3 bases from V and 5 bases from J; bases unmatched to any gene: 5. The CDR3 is CASSILGQGAHEQYF. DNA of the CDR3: TGTGCCAGTAGTATCTTGGGACAGGGGGCGCACGAGCAGTACTTC.

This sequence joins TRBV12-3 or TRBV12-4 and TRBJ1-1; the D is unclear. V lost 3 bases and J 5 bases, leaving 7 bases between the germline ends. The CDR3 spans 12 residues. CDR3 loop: CASSFLRTEAFF. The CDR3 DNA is TGTGCCAGCAGTTTCCTCCGTACTGAAGCTTTCTTT.

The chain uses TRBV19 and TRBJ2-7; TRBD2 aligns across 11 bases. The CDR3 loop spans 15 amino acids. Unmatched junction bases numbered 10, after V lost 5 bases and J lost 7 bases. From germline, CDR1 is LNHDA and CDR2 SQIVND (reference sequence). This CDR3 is CASSYPGLAEGEQYF. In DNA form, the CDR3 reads TGTGCCAGTAGTTACCCGGGACTAGCGGAGGGTGAGCAGTACTTC.

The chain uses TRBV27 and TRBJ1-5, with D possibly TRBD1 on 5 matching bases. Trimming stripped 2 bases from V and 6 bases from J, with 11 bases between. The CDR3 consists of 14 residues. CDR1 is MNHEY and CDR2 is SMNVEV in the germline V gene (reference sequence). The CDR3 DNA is TGTGCCAGCAGTTTAGTTGGGGGAGGTCAGCCCCAGCATTTT. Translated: CASSLVGGGQPQHF.

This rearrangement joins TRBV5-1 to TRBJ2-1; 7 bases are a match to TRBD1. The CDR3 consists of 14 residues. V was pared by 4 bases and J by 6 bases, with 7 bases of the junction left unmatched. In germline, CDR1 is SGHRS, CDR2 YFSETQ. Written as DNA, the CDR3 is TGCGCCAGCAGCGGGGTCGGGACAGTCAATGAGCAGTTCTTC. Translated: CASSGVGTVNEQFF. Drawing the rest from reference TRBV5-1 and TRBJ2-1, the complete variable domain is KAGVTQTPRYLIKTRGQQVTLSCSPISGHRSVSWYQQTPGQGLQFLFEYFSETQRNKGNFPGRFSGRQFSNSRSEMNVSTLELGDSALYLCASSGVGTVNEQFFGPGTRLTVL.

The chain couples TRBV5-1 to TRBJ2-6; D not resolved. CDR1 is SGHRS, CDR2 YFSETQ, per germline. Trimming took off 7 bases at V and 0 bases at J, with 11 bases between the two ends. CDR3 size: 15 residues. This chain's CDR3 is CASGQALSGANVLTF. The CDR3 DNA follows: TGCGCCAGCGGGCAGGCTCTCTCTGGGGCCAACGTCCTGACTTTC.